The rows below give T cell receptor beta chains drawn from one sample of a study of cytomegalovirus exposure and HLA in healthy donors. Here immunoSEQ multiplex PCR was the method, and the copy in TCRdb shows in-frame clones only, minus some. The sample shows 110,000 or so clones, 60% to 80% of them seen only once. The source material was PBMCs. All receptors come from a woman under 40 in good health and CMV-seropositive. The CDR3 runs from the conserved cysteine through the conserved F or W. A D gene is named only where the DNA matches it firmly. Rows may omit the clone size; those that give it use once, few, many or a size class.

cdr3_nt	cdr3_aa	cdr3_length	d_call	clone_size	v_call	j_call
TGCGCCAGCAGCTTGGGAGGGAGGGCCGCAGATACGCAGTATTTT	CASSLGGRAADTQYF	15	TRBD2	few	TRBV5-1	TRBJ2-3
TGTGCCAGCAGCCTACGGACTACCACTGAAGCTTTCTTT	CASSLRTTTEAFF	13	-	-	TRBV14	TRBJ1-1
TGTGCCAGCAGCCCCCGGGTCAACACCGGGGAGCTGTTTTTT	CASSPRVNTGELFF	14	-	-	TRBV14	TRBJ2-2
TGTGCCTGGAGTCCCCCCGGGGGGAGAGGCTACACCTTC	CAWSPPGGRGYTF	13	-	-	TRBV30	TRBJ1-2
TGTGCCAGCAGTGAATTCAAAAGGGGGCCCCAAGAGACCCAGTACTTC	CASSEFKRGPQETQYF	16	TRBD1	-	TRBV25-1	TRBJ2-5
TGTGCCAGCAGTGGACAGATCGAATTCACAGATACGCAGTATTTT	CASSGQIEFTDTQYF	15	-	few	TRBV6-1	TRBJ2-3
TGCGCCAGCAGCCAAGAGGAGAGCGCTGAAGCTTTCTTT	CASSQEESAEAFF	13	-	-	TRBV4-1	TRBJ1-1
TGTGCCAGCTCGCGCATTGGCACCGGGGAGCTGTTTTTT	CASSRIGTGELFF	13	-	-	TRBV27	TRBJ2-2
TGTGCCAGCAATCCACAGGATCGTCAGCCCCAGCATTTT	CASNPQDRQPQHF	13	-	-	TRBV6-1	TRBJ1-5
TGTGCCAGCAGCTTGATTGCGGCGGATACGCAGTATTTT	CASSLIAADTQYF	13	-	-	TRBV13	TRBJ2-3
TGTGCCAGCAGCCTCCCTCCGGGGGGACCTGACTATGGCTACACCTTC	CASSLPPGGPDYGYTF	16	-	-	TRBV11-3	TRBJ1-2
TGCGCCAGCAGCCCCGCCGGGACACTTAACACTGAAGCTTTCTTT	CASSPAGTLNTEAFF	15	-	once	TRBV5-1	TRBJ1-1
TGCGCCAGCAGCTTGGTAGGGGGCTCCTACGAGCAGTACTTC	CASSLVGGSYEQYF	14	-	-	TRBV5-1	TRBJ2-7
TGTGCCAGCAGCTCTGGTTCGACCGCAGGAAAACTGTTTTTT	CASSSGSTAGKLFF	14	-	-	TRBV5-8	TRBJ1-4
TGTGCCAGCAGCTCACAATCCGGGACAGGGACAGATACGCAGTATTTT	CASSSQSGTGTDTQYF	16	TRBD1	-	TRBV7-9	TRBJ2-3
TGTGCCAGCAGGCCAACAGGGTTCGGGGAGCAGTTCTTC	CASRPTGFGEQFF	13	-	-	TRBV6-4	TRBJ2-1
TGTGCCAGCAGCTTACAGGGGTGGTTTGACTATGGCTACACCTTC	CASSLQGWFDYGYTF	15	-	-	TRBV7-3	TRBJ1-2
TGTGCCAGCAGTTACGGAAGCGGGGAAGCCTACGAGCAGTACTTC	CASSYGSGEAYEQYF	15	TRBD2	-	TRBV6-5	TRBJ2-7
TGTGCCATCAACAAACTAGCGGGAGGGGGAAATGAGCAGTTCTTC	CAINKLAGGGNEQFF	15	TRBD2	-	TRBV10-3	TRBJ2-1
TGTGCCAGCAGCACTACATCGGGACTCTACTCTGGAAACACCATATATTTT	CASSTTSGLYSGNTIYF	17	-	-	TRBV5-4	TRBJ1-3
TGTGCCAGCAGCGTAACGGGGGGAGGGGACATTGAGCAGTTCTTC	CASSVTGGGDIEQFF	15	-	-	TRBV9	TRBJ2-1
TGTGCCAGCAGTTACATACTTAGCTCCTACAATGAGCAGTTCTTC	CASSYILSSYNEQFF	15	-	-	TRBV6-5	TRBJ2-1
TGCGCCAGCAGCCAAGGGCTAGCGGGGTCCTACGAGCAGTACTTC	CASSQGLAGSYEQYF	15	TRBD2	-	TRBV4-1	TRBJ2-7
TGTGCCAGTAGTGAACAGGGGATGACTGAAGCTTTCTTT	CASSEQGMTEAFF	13	TRBD1	-	TRBV19	TRBJ1-1